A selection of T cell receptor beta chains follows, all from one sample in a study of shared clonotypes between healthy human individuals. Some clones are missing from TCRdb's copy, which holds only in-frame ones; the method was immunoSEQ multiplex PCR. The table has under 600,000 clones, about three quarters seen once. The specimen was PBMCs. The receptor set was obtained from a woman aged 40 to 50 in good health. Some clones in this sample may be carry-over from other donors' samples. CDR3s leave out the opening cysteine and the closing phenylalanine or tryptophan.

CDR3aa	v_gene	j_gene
ASSVGGQGATGGYT	TRBV9	TRBJ1-2
ASSENWQTNGYT	TRBV6-1	TRBJ1-2
ASRLELAISSGANVLT	TRBV2	TRBJ2-6
ATWDRGRDEQF	TRBV28	TRBJ2-1
ASSQRTGIYEQY	TRBV5-1	TRBJ2-7
ASSSPFRATYEQY	TRBV28	TRBJ2-7
ASTLGGIQYEQY	TRBV5-1	TRBJ2-7
SVPAGGLDGELF	TRBV29-1	TRBJ2-2
SVEPDYSAGKLF	TRBV29-1	TRBJ1-4
ASIKGRQGSNQPQH	TRBV19	TRBJ1-5
ASSPAGGEGDTQY	TRBV18	TRBJ2-3
ASGQGLGETQY	TRBV19	TRBJ2-5
ASSFSSGVTQY	TRBV28	TRBJ2-5
ASSPRSRQELYEQY	TRBV7-8	TRBJ2-7
ASRPAGQGGTEAF	TRBV28	TRBJ1-1
ASSSRRGNTEAF	TRBV7-2	TRBJ1-1
ASRIPSYSNQPQH	TRBV19	TRBJ1-5
ASSPTVAGGYNEQF	TRBV7-6	TRBJ2-1
ASSQDEEQRFSYNEQF	TRBV14	TRBJ2-1
ASSKQGPPREKLF	TRBV6-5	TRBJ1-4
ASSIRRISGNTIY	TRBV19	TRBJ1-3
ASSQGYSNQPQH	TRBV19	TRBJ1-5
ASSLARTGGPGYT	TRBV7-8	TRBJ1-2
SANSGGLGGYT	TRBV29-1	TRBJ1-2
AWTGGGETQY	TRBV30	TRBJ2-5
ASSLAGPEQY	TRBV6-6	TRBJ2-7
ASSPTGGVEKLF	TRBV28	TRBJ1-4
ASRGSGRPNYEQY	TRBV27	TRBJ2-7
ASSPSPGTQY	TRBV6-6	TRBJ2-5
AWTKTGSHLEAF	TRBV30	TRBJ1-1
ASSPRLAGTPY	TRBV7-9	TRBJ2-5
ASSLLSGTYEQY	TRBV7-2	TRBJ2-7
ASSNSYEQY	TRBV6-5	TRBJ2-7
ASSRGRASSYEQY	TRBV4-1	TRBJ2-7
ASSFRSGGVNEQY	TRBV28	TRBJ2-7
SVRGSYEQY	TRBV20-1	TRBJ2-7
ASRSRVETQY	TRBV6-1	TRBJ2-5
ASSPPSVKETQY	TRBV2	TRBJ2-5
ASSPSSGRAVEQY	TRBV7-7	TRBJ2-7
ASSSLGSGANVLT	TRBV7-3	TRBJ2-6
ASRRVGSSDTQY	TRBV2	TRBJ2-3
ASSWTGQETQY	TRBV7-6	TRBJ2-5
ASSQGPMKGDNEQF	TRBV4-1	TRBJ2-1
ASSPRQGTNEKLF	TRBV11-2	TRBJ1-4
ASSVGGETQY	TRBV2	TRBJ2-5
ASSLEGVYNEQF	TRBV5-1	TRBJ2-1
ASRIRDSSYEQY	TRBV19	TRBJ2-7
SVSTAAGPAGTQY	TRBV29-1	TRBJ2-5
ASSSVAGRVTGELF	TRBV6-5	TRBJ2-2
ASSEGNTGELF	TRBV5-1	TRBJ2-2
ASSDFRDNQPQH	TRBV2	TRBJ1-5
ASIARGGWELF	TRBV27	TRBJ2-2
ASSVAGGQDTQY	TRBV5-1	TRBJ2-3